This T cell receptor beta chain emerged from a study of shared clonotypes between healthy human individuals. Study information: The donor pool was made up of two women and three men aged 18 to 49.

Study-wide points: Larger richness was generally estimated for naive than memory subsets.

All participating donors were Caucasian adults from Nashville, Tennessee. Turning to this clone: Antigen: not known.

This CDR3 contains 16 residues. Assay: immunoSEQ multiplex PCR; the TCRdb copy retains only in-frame clones and omits some. The table lists about 2.4 million clones, approximately 90% of them singletons. Sequenced: naive CD4+ T cells sorted from blood. Stated subset: CD45RA+ positively selected. V is TRBV1 and J is TRBJ2-1; TRBD2, as called in the table, went unchecked against the DNA. TRBV1 is a listed pseudogene. The receptor comes from a young man in good health. CDR3 in amino acids: CTSSQDAVCLYNEQFF. CDR3 bases: TGCACCAGCAGCCAAGATGCGGTCTGTCTATACAATGAGCAGTTCTTC.